This T cell receptor beta chain was recovered during a study of blood T cell repertoires in COVID-19. Study in general: PBMCs, B-cell-depleted T cells, or T cells provided the cDNA or gDNA that made up the material.

In the original analysis: Amplification of reference gene primers was used by the study to estimate nucleated cell counts. The repertoire was sequenced with immunoSEQ multiplex PCR; TCRdb's copy has only in-frame clones and lacks some. From that table come the V and J calls and clone size; the DNA was used to work out D and trimming. The table has about 28,000 clones, roughly nine tenths seen once; the top ten hold less than 3.5%. V was cut by 2 bases and J by 2 bases, with 10 bases left in between. The CDR3 is made up of 14 amino acids. CDR1 is MNHNS, CDR2 SASEGT, per germline. The clonotype originates from a human donor in a cohort sampled during active COVID-19. The rearrangement joins TRBV6-1 to TRBJ2-7, with D tentatively TRBD1 (6 bases). What was sequenced was peripheral blood. The DNA for the CDR3 is TGTGCCAGCAGTGAACCGGGACATGCCTACGAGCAGTACTTC. Amino acids: CASSEPGHAYEQYF.